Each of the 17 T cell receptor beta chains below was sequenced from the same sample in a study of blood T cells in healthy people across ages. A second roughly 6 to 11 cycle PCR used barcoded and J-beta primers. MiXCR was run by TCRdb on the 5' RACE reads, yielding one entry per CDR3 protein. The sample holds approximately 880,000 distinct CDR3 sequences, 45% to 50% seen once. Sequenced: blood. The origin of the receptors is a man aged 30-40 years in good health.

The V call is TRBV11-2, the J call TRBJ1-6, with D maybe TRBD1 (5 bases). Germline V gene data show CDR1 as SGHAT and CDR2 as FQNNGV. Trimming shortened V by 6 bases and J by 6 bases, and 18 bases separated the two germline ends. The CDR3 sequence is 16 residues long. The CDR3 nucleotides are TGTGCCAGCAGACCCGCAGGGTTCGTTAGTAATTCACCCCTCCACTTT. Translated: CASRPAGFVSNSPLHF. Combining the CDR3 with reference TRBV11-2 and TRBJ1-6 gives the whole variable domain EAGVAQSPRYKIIEKRQSVAFWCNPISGHATLYWYQQILGQGPKLLIQFQNNGVVDDSQLPKDRFSAERLKGVDSTLKIQPAKLEDSAVYLCASRPAGFVSNSPLHFGNGTRLTVT.

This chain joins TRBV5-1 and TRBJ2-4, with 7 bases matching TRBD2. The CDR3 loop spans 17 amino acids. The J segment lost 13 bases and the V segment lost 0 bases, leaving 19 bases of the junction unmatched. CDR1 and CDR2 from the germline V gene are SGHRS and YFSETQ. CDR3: CASSLVRGAGIDNEQYF. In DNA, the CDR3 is TGCGCCAGCAGCTTGGTTCGGGGAGCGGGGATCGACAATGAGCAGTACTTC. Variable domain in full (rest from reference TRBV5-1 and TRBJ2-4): KAGVTQTPRYLIKTRGQQVTLSCSPISGHRSVSWYQQTPGQGLQFLFEYFSETQRNKGNFPGRFSGRQFSNSRSEMNVSTLELGDSALYLCASSLVRGAGIDNEQYFGAGTRLSVL.

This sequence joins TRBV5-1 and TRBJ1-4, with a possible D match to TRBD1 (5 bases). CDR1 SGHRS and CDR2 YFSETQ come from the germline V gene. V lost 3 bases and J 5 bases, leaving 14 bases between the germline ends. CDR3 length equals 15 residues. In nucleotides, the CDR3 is TGCGCCAGCAGCTGGGACCCGGACGGGAATGAAAAACTGTTTTTT. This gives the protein CASSWDPDGNEKLFF.

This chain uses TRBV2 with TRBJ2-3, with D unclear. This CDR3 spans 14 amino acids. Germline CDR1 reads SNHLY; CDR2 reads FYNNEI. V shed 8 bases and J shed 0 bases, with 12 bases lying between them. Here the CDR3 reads CASLRTTSTDTQYF. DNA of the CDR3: TGTGCCAGCCTCCGGACCACTAGCACAGATACGCAGTATTTT. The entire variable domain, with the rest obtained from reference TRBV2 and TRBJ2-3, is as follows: EPEVTQTPSHQVTQMGQEVILRCVPISNHLYFYWYRQILGQKVEFLVSFYNNEISEKSEIFDDQFSVERPDGSNFTLKIRSTKLEDSAMYFCASLRTTSTDTQYFGPGTRLTVL.

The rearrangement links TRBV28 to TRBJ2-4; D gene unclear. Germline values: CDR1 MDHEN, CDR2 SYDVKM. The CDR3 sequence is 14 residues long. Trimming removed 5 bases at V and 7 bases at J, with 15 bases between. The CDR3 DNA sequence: TGTGCCAGCAGTACACCGACCGTGAGCAACATTCAGTACTTC. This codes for CASSTPTVSNIQYF.

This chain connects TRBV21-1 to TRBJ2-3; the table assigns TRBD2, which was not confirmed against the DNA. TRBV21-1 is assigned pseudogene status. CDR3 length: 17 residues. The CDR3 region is CASSKLAGDQDTDTQYF. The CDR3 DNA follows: TGTGCCAGCAGCAAACTAGCGGGGGACCAAGACACAGATACGCAGTATTTT.

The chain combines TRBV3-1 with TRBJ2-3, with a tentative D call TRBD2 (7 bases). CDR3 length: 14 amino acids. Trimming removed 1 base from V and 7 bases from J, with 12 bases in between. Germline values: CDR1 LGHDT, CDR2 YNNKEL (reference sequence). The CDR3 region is CASSQGGGENTQYF. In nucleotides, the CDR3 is TGTGCCAGCAGCCAAGGGGGGGGCGAAAATACGCAGTATTTT.

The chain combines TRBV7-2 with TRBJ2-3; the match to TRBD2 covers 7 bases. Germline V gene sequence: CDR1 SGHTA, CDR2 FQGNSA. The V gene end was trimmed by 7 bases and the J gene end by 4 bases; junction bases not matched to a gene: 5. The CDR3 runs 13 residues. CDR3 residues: CASMRGNADTQYF. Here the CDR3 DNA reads TGTGCCAGCATGCGGGGGAACGCAGATACGCAGTATTTT.

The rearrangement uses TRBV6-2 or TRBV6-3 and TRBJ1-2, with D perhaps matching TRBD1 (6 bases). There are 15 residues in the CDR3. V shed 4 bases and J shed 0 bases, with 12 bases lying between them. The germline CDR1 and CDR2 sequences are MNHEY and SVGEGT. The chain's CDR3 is CASSSRDKTNYGYTF. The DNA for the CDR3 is TGTGCCAGCAGTTCCAGGGACAAGACTAACTATGGCTACACCTTC.

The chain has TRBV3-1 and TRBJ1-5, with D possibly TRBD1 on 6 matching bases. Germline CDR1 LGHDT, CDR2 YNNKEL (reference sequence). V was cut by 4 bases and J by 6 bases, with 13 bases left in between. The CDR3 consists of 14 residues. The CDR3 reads CASSPFAGAQPQHF. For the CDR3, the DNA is TGTGCCAGCAGCCCTTTCGCGGGGGCTCAGCCCCAGCATTTT. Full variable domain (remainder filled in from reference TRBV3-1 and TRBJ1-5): DTAVSQTPKYLVTQMGNDKSIKCEQNLGHDTMYWYKQDSKKFLKIMFSYNNKELIINETVPNRFSPKSPDKAHLNLHINSLELGDSAVYFCASSPFAGAQPQHFGDGTRLSIL.

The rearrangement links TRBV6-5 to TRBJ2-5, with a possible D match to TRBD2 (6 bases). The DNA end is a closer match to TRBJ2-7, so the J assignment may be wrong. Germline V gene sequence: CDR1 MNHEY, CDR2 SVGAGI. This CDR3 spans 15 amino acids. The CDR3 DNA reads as TGTGCCAGCAGTTACTCGATGGGCGGGGACTACGAGCAGTACTTC. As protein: CASSYSMGGDYEQYF.

The CDR3 coding sequence is TGTGCCAGCATCTCCCGGGACAGGGCCCTTGAAGCTTTCTTT. As protein: CASISRDRALEAFF. This rearrangement joins TRBV12-3 or TRBV12-4 to TRBJ1-1, with TRBD1 identical over 9 bases. V lost 7 bases to trimming and J lost 7 bases; unmatched junction nucleotides: 10. The CDR3 sequence is 14 residues long.

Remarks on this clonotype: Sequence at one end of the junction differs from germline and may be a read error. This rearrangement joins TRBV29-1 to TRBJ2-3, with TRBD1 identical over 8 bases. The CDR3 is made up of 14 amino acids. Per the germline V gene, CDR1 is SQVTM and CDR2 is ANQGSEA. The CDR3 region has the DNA TGCAGCGTTGCCCGGGACAGGAGCACAGGTACGCAGTATTTT. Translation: CSVARDRSTGTQYF.

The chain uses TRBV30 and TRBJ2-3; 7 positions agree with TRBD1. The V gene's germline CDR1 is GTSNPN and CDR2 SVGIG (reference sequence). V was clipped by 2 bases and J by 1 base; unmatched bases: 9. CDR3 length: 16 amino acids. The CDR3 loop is CAWSTGRQGGTDTQYF. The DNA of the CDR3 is TGTGCCTGGAGTACAGGGAGACAGGGTGGCACAGATACGCAGTATTTT. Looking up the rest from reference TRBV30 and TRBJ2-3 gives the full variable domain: SQTIHQWPATLVQPVGSPLSLECTVEGTSNPNLYWYRQAAGRGLQLLFYSVGIGQISSEVPQNLSASRPQDRQFILSSKKLLLSDSGFYLCAWSTGRQGGTDTQYFGPGTRLTVL.

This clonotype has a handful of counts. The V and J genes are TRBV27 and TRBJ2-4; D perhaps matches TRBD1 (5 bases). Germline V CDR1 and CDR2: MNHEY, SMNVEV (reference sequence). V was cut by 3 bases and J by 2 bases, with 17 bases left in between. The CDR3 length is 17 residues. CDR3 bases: TGTGCCAGCAGTTTGAGCGTGCAGGGTCTATCCAAAAACATTCAGTACTTC. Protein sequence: CASSLSVQGLSKNIQYF.

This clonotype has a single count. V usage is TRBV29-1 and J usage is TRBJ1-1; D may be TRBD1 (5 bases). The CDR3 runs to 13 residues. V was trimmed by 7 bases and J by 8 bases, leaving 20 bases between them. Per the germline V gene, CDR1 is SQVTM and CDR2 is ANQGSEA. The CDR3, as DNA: TGCAGCGCCTCCGGGGCAGCACCTACCGAAGCTTTCTTT. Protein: CSASGAAPTEAFF.

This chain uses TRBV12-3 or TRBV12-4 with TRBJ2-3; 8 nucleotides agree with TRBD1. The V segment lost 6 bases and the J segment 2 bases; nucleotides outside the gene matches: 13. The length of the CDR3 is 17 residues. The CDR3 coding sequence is TGTGCCAGCAGACATAACGGACAGGGACGGTCCACAGATACGCAGTATTTT. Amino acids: CASRHNGQGRSTDTQYF.